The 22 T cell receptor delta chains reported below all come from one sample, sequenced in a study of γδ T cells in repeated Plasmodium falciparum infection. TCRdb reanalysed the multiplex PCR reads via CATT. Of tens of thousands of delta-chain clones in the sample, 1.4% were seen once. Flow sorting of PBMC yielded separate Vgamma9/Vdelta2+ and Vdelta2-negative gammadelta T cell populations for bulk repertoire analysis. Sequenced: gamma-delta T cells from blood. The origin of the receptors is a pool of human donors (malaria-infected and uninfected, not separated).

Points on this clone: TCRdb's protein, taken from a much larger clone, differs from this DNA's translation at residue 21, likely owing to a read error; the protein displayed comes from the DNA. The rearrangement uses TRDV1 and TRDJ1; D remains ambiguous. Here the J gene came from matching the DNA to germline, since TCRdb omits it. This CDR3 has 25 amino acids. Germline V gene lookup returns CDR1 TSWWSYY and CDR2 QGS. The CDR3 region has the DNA TGTGCTCTTGAGTCCCCGAGGCGACCTCTTTTGAAGACAAACCGACTTACTGTGTACACCGGTAAACTCATCTTT. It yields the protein CALESPRRPLLKTNRLTVYTGKLIF.

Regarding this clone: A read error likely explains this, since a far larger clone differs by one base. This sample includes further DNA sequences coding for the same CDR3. The CDR3 sequence is CALGEPSPTTSYFWSPYTDKLIF. The CDR3, as DNA: TGTGCTCTTGGGGAACCCTCACCGACAACTTCCTACTTCTGGTCCCCATACACCGATAAACTCATCTTT. V and J are TRDV1 and TRDJ1; 8 bases align to TRDD2. The germline gives CDR1 TSWWSYY, CDR2 QGS. This CDR3 has 23 residues. The V gene end was trimmed by 1 base and the J gene end by 0 bases; junction bases not matched to a gene: 25.

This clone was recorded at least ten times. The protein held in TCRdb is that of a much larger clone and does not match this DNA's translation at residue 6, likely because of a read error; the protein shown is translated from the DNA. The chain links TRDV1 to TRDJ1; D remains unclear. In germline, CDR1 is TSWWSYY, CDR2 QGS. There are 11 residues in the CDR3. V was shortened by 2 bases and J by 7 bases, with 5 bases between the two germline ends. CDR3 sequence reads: CALGEDRKLIF. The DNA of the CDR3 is TGTGCTCTTGGGGAAGATCGTAAACTCATCTTT.

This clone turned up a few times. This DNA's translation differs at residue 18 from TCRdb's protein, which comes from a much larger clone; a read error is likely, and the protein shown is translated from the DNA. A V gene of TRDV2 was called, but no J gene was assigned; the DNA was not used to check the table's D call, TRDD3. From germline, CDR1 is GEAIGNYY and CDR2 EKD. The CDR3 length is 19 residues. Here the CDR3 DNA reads TGTGCCTGTGAGCCCTTTATACTGGGGGATACGCCTGGGACCGATAAACTCACCTTT. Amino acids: CACEPFILGDTPGTDKLTF.

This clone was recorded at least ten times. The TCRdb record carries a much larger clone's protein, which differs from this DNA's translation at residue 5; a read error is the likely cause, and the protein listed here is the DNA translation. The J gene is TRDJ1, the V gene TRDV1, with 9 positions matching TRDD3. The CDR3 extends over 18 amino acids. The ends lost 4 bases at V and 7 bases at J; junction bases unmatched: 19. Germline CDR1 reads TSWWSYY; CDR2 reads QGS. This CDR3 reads CALGGLSYWGTPYSKLIF. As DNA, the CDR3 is TGTGCTCTTGGGGGACTGTCCTACTGGGGGACCCCCTATAGTAAACTCATCTTT.

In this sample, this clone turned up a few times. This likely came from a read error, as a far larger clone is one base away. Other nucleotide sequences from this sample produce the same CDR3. CDR3 sequence (DNA): TGTGCTTGTGACGACTTAGTGGGGGATACGACAGCACAACTCTTCTTT. It codes for CACDDLVGDTTAQLFF. This rearrangement joins TRDV2 to TRDJ2; 10 bases map to TRDD3. TCRdb records no J gene; here it was assigned by comparing the DNA to germline. Germline CDR1 and CDR2: GEAIGNYY and EKD. The length of the CDR3 is 16 residues.

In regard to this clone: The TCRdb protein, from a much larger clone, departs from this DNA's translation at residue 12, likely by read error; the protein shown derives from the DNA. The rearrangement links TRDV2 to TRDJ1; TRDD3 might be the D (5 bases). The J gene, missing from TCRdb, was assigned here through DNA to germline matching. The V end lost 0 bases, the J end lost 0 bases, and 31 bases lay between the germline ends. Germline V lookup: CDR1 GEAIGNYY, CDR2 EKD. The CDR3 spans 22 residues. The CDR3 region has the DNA TGTGCCTGTGACACCGTCACGGGTCCGCAGGGGGGTACTCCCTCGTACACCGATAAACTCATCTTT. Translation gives CACDTVTGPQGGTPSYTDKLIF.

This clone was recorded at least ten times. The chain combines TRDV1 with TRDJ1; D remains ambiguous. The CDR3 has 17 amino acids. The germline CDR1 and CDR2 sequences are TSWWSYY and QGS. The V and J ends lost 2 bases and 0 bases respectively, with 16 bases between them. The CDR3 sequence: CALGELRCGFNTDKLIF. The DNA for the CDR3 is TGTGCTCTTGGGGAATTACGATGTGGGTTCAACACCGATAAACTCATCTTT.

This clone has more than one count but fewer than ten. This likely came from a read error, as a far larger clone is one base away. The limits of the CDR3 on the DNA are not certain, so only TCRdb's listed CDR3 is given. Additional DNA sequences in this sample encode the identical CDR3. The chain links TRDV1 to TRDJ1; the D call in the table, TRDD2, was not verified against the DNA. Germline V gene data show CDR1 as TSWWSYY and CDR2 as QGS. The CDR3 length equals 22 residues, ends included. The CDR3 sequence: CALGELPLPTSVCPFNSDKLIF.

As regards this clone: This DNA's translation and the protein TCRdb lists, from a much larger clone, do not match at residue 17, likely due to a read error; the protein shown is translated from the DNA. In nucleotides, the CDR3 is TGTGCTCTTGGGGTACTAACTGGGGGGCGACCCGATTACACCGATAAACCCATCTTT. It is translated as CALGVLTGGRPDYTDKPIF. The J gene is TRDJ1, the V gene TRDV1, with 8 nucleotides matching TRDD3. CDR1 and CDR2 (germline): TSWWSYY, QGS. This CDR3 comprises 19 residues.

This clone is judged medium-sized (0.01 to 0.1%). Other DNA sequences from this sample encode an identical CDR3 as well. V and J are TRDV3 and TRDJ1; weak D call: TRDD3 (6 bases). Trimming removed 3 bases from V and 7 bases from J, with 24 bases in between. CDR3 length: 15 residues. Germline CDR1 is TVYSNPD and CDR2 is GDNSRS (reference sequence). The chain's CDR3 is CALVLPPGIRGKLIF. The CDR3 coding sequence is TGTGCCTTAGTTCTTCCCCCGGGGATTAGGGGTAAACTCATCTTT. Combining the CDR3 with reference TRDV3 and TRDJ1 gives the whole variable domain CDKVTQSSPDQTVASGSEVVLLCTYDTVYSNPDLFWYRIRPDYSFQFVFYGDNSRSEGADFTQGRFSVKHILTQKAFHLVISPVRTEDSATYYCALVLPPGIRGKLIFGKGTRVTVEP.

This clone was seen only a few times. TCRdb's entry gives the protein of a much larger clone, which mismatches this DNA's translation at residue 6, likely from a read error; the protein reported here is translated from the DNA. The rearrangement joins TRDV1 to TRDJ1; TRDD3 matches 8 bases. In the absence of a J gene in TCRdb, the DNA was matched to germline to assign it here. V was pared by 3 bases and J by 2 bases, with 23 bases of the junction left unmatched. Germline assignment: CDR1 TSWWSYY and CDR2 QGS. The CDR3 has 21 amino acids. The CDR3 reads CALGDSYRQGYGFYLTDKLIF. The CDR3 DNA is TGTGCTCTTGGGGATAGTTATAGACAGGGATACGGTTTTTATTTGACCGATAAACTCATCTTT.

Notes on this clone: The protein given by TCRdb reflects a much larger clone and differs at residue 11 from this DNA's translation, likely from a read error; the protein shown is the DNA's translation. DNA for the CDR3: TGTGCTCTTGGGGAAAGGATGACTAGGGGGGTACCGGCCACCGATAAACTCATCTTT. Amino acids: CALGERMTRGVPATDKLIF. The chain carries TRDV1 and TRDJ1; maybe TRDD3 (5 bases). The germline V and J ends were trimmed by 2 bases and 1 base, with 23 bases remaining between them. The CDR3 sequence is 19 residues long. CDR1 and CDR2 (germline): TSWWSYY, QGS.

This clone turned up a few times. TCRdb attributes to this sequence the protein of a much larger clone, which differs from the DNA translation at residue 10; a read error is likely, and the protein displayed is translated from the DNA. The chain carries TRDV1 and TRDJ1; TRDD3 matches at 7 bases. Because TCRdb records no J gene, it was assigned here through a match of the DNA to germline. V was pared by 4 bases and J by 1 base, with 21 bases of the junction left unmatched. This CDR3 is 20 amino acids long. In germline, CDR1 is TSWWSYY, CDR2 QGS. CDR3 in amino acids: CALGAFRRDRGIPSTDKLIF. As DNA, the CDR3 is TGTGCTCTTGGGGCTTTCCGGCGGGACCGGGGGATTCCAAGCACCGATAAACTCATCTTT.

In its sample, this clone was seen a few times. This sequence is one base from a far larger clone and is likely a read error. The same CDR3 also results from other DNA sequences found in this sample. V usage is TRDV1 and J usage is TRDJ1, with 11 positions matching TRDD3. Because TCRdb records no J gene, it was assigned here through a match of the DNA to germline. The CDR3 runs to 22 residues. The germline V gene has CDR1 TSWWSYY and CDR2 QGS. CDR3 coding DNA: TGTGCTCTTGGAGAACCTTCCTACGGTCTACTGGGGGATATTTGCTACACCGATAAACTCATCTTT. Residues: CALGEPSYGLLGDICYTDKLIF.

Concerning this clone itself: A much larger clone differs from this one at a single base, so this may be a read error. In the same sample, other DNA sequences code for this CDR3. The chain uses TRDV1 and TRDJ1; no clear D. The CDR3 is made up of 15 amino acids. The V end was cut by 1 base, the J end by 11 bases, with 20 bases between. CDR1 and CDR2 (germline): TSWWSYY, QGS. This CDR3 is CALGEQPDRSTGLIF. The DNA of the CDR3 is TGTGCTCTTGGGGAACAACCAGATCGGTCAACAGGGCTCATCTTT.

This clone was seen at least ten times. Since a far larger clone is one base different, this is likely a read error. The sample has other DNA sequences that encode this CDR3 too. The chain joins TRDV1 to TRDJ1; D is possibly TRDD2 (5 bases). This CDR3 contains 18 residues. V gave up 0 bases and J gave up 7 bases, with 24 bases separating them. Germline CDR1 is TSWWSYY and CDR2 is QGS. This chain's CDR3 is CALGELFPIPGESGKLIF. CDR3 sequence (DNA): TGTGCTCTTGGGGAACTCTTCCCCATTCCGGGCGAATCTGGTAAACTCATCTTT.

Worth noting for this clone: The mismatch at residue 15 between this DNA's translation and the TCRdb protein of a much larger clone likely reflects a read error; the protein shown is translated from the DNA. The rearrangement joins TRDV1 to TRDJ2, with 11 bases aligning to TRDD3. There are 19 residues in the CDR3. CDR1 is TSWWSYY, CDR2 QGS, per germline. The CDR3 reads CALGEVSYWGIGLTEQLFF. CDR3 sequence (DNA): TGTGCTCTTGGGGAAGTCTCTTACTGGGGGATAGGTTTGACAGAACAACTCTTCTTT.

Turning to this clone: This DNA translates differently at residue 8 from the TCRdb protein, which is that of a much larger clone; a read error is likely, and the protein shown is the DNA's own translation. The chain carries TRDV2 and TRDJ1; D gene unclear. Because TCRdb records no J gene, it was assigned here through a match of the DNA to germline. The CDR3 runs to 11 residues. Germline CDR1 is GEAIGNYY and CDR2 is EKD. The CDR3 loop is CAYSLTDELIF. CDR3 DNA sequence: TGTGCCTACTCCCTCACCGATGAACTCATCTTT.

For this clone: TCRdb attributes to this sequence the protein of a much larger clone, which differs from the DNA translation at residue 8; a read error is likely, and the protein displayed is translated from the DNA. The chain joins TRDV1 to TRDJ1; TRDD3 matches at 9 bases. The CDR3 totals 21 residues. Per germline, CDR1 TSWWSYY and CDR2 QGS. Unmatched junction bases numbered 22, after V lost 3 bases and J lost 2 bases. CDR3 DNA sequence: TGTGCTCTTGGGGATGGCCTTTTTACACAACAAACTGGGGGAGTTACCGATAAACTCATCTTT. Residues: CALGDGLFTQQTGGVTDKLIF.

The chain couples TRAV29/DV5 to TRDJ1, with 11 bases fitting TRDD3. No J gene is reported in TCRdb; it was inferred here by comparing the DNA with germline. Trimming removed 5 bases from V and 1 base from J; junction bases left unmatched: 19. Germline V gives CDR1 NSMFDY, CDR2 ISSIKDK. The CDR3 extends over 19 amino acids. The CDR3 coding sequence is TGTGCAGCCCGACGGGAGGTGTACTGGGGGATAGGGGGCACCGATAAACTCATCTTT. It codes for CAARREVYWGIGGTDKLIF.

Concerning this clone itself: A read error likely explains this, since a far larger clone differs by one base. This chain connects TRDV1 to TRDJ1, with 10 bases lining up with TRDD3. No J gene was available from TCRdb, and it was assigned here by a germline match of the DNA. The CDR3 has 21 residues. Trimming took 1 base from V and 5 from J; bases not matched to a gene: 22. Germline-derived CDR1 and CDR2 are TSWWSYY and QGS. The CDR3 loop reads CALGERPTAYTGGFQGDKLIF. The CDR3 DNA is TGTGCTCTTGGGGAACGTCCCACGGCCTATACTGGGGGATTTCAGGGGGATAAACTCATCTTT.